A selection of T cell receptor beta chains follows, all from one sample in a study of blood T cell repertoires in COVID-19. Method: immunoSEQ multiplex PCR; TCRdb's copy keeps in-frame clones and lacks some. The sample lists more than 400,000 clones, roughly 88% seen once, with roughly 0.66% in the top ten. The sample consisted of PBMCs or T cells enriched from blood (not recorded which). These receptors originate from a man aged 18 to 29 who had recovered from COVID-19. Each CDR3 is given with its conserved first and last residue. Each record gives: J gene, CDR3 length, D gene, clone size, V gene, CDR3 protein, CDR3 DNA. D genes are given only for firm matches. A row's size may be missing; if present it is once, few, many or a size class.

TRBJ1-1 | 14 | TRBD1 | - | TRBV28 | CASRFRQGGTEAFF | TGTGCCAGCAGGTTTCGACAGGGGGGGACTGAAGCTTTCTTT
TRBJ1-2 | 15 | - | - | TRBV10-3 | CAISDLGGTNYGYTF | TGTGCCATCAGTGACTTGGGGGGTACTAACTATGGCTACACCTTC
TRBJ1-2 | 12 | - | once | TRBV28 | CASTNSFYGYTF | TGTGCCAGCACCAACAGTTTCTATGGCTACACCTTC
TRBJ1-2 | 15 | TRBD1 | once | TRBV15 | CATSRPGQLIYGYTF | TGTGCCACCAGCAGACCGGGACAGCTTATCTATGGCTACACCTTC
TRBJ1-5 | 13 | - | - | TRBV4-1 | CASSQGGNQPQHF | TGCGCCAGCAGCCAAGGAGGGAATCAGCCCCAGCATTTT
TRBJ2-1 | 15 | TRBD2 | - | TRBV6-5 | CASSLTSGHYNEQFF | TGTGCCAGCAGCCTAACTAGCGGACATTACAATGAGCAGTTCTTC
TRBJ2-1 | 16 | TRBD2 | - | TRBV14 | CASSQDSSGRRNEQFF | TGTGCCAGCAGCCAAGATTCCAGCGGGAGACGGAATGAGCAGTTCTTC
TRBJ2-7 | 13 | - | - | TRBV28 | CASSQGSTYEQYF | TGTGCCAGCAGTCAGGGTTCTACCTACGAGCAGTACTTC
TRBJ2-1 | 12 | - | - | TRBV7-3 | CASSLNRGEQFF | TGTGCCAGCAGCTTAAACCGGGGTGAGCAGTTCTTC
TRBJ2-7 | 14 | - | - | TRBV5-1 | CASSPERASYEQYF | TGCGCCAGCAGCCCAGAGCGGGCCTCCTACGAGCAGTACTTC
TRBJ2-5 | 15 | - | - | TRBV2 | CASRRTPGHLETQYF | TGTGCCAGCAGAAGGACTCCGGGACATCTGGAGACCCAGTACTTC
TRBJ2-7 | 14 | TRBD1 | - | TRBV5-5 | CASSWGQGSHEQYF | TGTGCCAGCAGCTGGGGACAGGGTAGCCACGAGCAGTACTTC